The 12 T cell receptor beta chains listed next were all sequenced from one sample in a study of blood T cell repertoires in COVID-19. TCRdb keeps only in-frame clones here, not all; method: immunoSEQ multiplex PCR. The sample has some 73,000 clones, 65% to 85% seen once. Sequenced sample: peripheral blood. The receptors here all came from a human donor in a cohort sampled during active COVID-19.

The gene calls are TRBV6-5 and TRBJ1-4; unclear D gene. Germline-derived CDR1 and CDR2 are MNHEY and SVGAGI. V was cut by 2 bases and J by 7 bases, with 11 bases left in between. The CDR3 consists of 14 residues. CDR3 region: CASSYGPGIEKLFF. DNA of the CDR3: TGTGCCAGCAGTTACGGGCCAGGTATTGAAAAACTGTTTTTT.

V gene TRBV7-2 combines with J gene TRBJ2-7; TRBD2 matches at 9 bases. The germline V gene encodes CDR1 SGHTA and CDR2 FQGNSA. Germline trimming cut 5 bases from V and 2 bases from J; bases unmatched to any gene: 13. CDR3 length: 17 residues. The CDR3 DNA sequence: TGTGCCAGCAGCCCGGCGGGGGGGGACGACTTTCCCTACGAGCAGTACTTC. Translating it yields CASSPAGGDDFPYEQYF.

The chain has TRBV18 and TRBJ2-4, with 8 bases matching TRBD1. This CDR3 has 14 amino acids. After removal of 5 bases from V and 7 bases from J, the junction contained 7 bases not matched to a gene. Germline CDR1 is KGHSH and CDR2 is LQKENI. CDR3 bases: TGTGCCAGCTCATCGGGACAGGCGTTGAACATTCAGTACTTC. The encoded protein is CASSSGQALNIQYF. The entire variable domain, with the rest obtained from reference TRBV18 and TRBJ2-4, is as follows: NAGVMQNPRHLVRRRGQEARLRCSPMKGHSHVYWYRQLPEEGLKFMVYLQKENIIDESGMPKERFSAEFPKEGPSILRIQQVVRGDSAAYFCASSSGQALNIQYFGAGTRLSVL.

This chain uses TRBV7-9 with TRBJ2-1, with D possibly TRBD1 on 5 matching bases. Germline CDR1 is SEHNR and CDR2 is FQNEAQ (reference sequence). V was shortened by 4 bases and J by 0 bases, with 10 bases between the two germline ends. This CDR3 has 15 residues. The CDR3 bases are TGTGCCAGCAGCTCAACAGGTAGCTCCTACAATGAGCAGTTCTTC. Its translation is CASSSTGSSYNEQFF.

This clone has just a few counts. The chain recombines TRBV27 with TRBJ1-6; 8 bases fit TRBD1. The CDR3 loop spans 14 amino acids. Germline CDR1 reads MNHEY; CDR2 reads SMNVEV (reference sequence). The trim removed 3 bases at V and 13 bases at J, leaving 8 bases unmatched. The CDR3 loop is CASSFGDRISPLHF. CDR3 in DNA: TGTGCCAGCAGTTTTGGGGACAGGATTTCTCCCCTCCACTTT.

V usage is TRBV2 and J usage is TRBJ2-1; 14 nucleotides match TRBD2. V lost 8 bases, J lost 2 bases, and 5 bases stayed unmatched. There are 16 residues in the CDR3. Germline assignment: CDR1 SNHLY and CDR2 FYNNEI. The CDR3, as DNA: TGTGCCAGCGGGACTAGCGGGGGCCCTGCCTACAATGAGCAGTTCTTC. Its protein product is CASGTSGGPAYNEQFF.

The CDR3 DNA sequence: TGCGCCAGCAGCTCGAACAGGGAAATGAATGGCTACACCTTC. Residues: CASSSNREMNGYTF. This rearrangement joins TRBV5-1 to TRBJ1-2; tentative D call: TRBD1 (6 bases). Between the trimmed V and J ends, which lost 3 bases and 6 bases, there was a span of 15 bases. The CDR3 is 14 residues long. Germline assignment: CDR1 SGHRS and CDR2 YFSETQ.

Concerning this clone itself: Different DNA sequences within this sample yield the same CDR3. J is TRBJ2-5 and V is TRBV28; 14 bases align to TRBD2. CDR3 size: 15 residues. From germline, CDR1 is MDHEN and CDR2 SYDVKM. After removal of 5 bases from V and 2 bases from J, the junction contained 1 base not matched to a gene. CDR3 nucleotides: TGTGCCAGCAGTCGGACTAGCGGGGGGCAAGAGACCCAGTACTTC. Its translation is CASSRTSGGQETQYF. Full variable domain (remainder filled in from reference TRBV28 and TRBJ2-5): DVKVTQSSRYLVKRTGEKVFLECVQDMDHENMFWYRQDPGLGLRLIYFSYDVKMKEKGDIPEGYSVSREKKERFSLILESASTNQTSMYLCASSRTSGGQETQYFGPGTRLLVL.

Only a few counts were recorded for this clone. This chain connects TRBV2 to TRBJ2-7; 9 nucleotides match TRBD1. V shed 7 bases and J 2 bases; nucleotides not matched to a gene: 6. In germline, CDR1 is SNHLY, CDR2 FYNNEI. The CDR3 has 14 amino acids. The CDR3 sequence is CASIEGTGPYEQYF. The CDR3 region has the DNA TGTGCCAGCATTGAGGGGACAGGGCCCTACGAGCAGTACTTC.

This clone was counted ten times or more. Other DNA sequences of this sample code for an identical CDR3. The CDR3 here is CASSTSDSQETQYF. DNA for the CDR3: TGTGCCAGTAGCACATCGGACAGCCAAGAGACCCAGTACTTC. The V gene is TRBV19, the J gene TRBJ2-5; D might be TRBD1 (6 bases). This CDR3 is built from 14 residues. V lost 6 bases and J 1 base, leaving 12 bases between the germline ends. Germline-derived CDR1 and CDR2 are LNHDA and SQIVND (reference sequence).

The chain joins TRBV7-9 to TRBJ1-6; 10 bases match TRBD1. Germline trimming cut 2 bases from V and 10 bases from J; bases unmatched to any gene: 5. Germline lookup yields CDR1 SEHNR and CDR2 FQNEAQ (reference sequence). The CDR3 runs 15 residues. The CDR3: CASSLWGTGASPLHF. The CDR3 nucleotides read TGTGCCAGCAGCTTATGGGGGACAGGGGCATCACCCCTCCACTTT.

CDR3 sequence: CASSRQVQGLKLFF. For the CDR3, the DNA is TGTGCCAGCAGCAGACAAGTACAGGGGCTAAAACTGTTTTTT. The chain recombines TRBV6-2 or TRBV6-3 with TRBJ1-4; 7 bases match TRBD1. Per the germline V gene, CDR1 is MNHEY and CDR2 is SVGEGT. The V and J ends lost 6 bases and 10 bases, in that order; junction bases with no gene match: 11. CDR3 length: 14 amino acids.